Listed here are 30 T cell receptor beta chains from one sample, sequenced in a study of breast tumors, draining lymph nodes, adjacent tissues. Axillary draining lymph nodes of breast cancer patients supplied the node samples. TCRdb reprocessed the multiplex PCR reads via MiXCR and lists one record per CDR3 protein. The sample gives fewer than 90,000 distinct CDR3 sequences, 25% to 35% of which show up once; 8.1% is in the top ten. Sequencing was carried out using axillary lymph node tissue. These receptors all come from a female donor with breast cancer. Some clones in this sample may be carry-over from other donors' samples.

This clonotype has at least ten counts. The chain uses TRBV4-1 and TRBJ2-1; 9 nucleotides align to TRBD1. There are 17 residues in the CDR3. Germline V gene data show CDR1 as MGHRA and CDR2 as YSYEKL. V was pared by 0 bases and J by 9 bases, with 12 bases of the junction left unmatched. CDR3 region: CASSQEQEGTGSAEQFF. Written as DNA, the CDR3 is TGCGCCAGCAGCCAAGAACAAGAAGGGACAGGGTCCGCTGAGCAGTTCTTC.

This clonotype was picked up many times. V and J are TRBV9 and TRBJ2-3, with D tentatively TRBD1 or TRBD2 (6 bases each). The CDR3 contains 14 residues. Germline V gene lookup returns CDR1 SGDLS and CDR2 YYNGEE. V was trimmed by 2 bases and J by 4 bases, leaving 11 bases between them. DNA for the CDR3: TGTGCCAGCAGCGTGGAGGGGGAGGCAGATACGCAGTATTTT. This encodes CASSVEGEADTQYF.

The chain employs TRBV7-2 and TRBJ2-3; tentatively, D is TRBD1 (5 bases). The end of the DNA fits TRBJ1-5 better, so the J call may be wrong. Germline values: CDR1 SGHTA, CDR2 FQGNSA. The CDR3 is made up of 15 amino acids. The CDR3 reads CASSLFGGGSDTQHF. The CDR3, as DNA: TGTGCCAGCAGCTTGTTTGGCGGGGGGTCAGATACGCAGCATTTT.

In its sample, this clonotype was seen a few times. The rearrangement links TRBV6-1 to TRBJ2-3; 9 bases align to TRBD2. Looked up from germline, CDR1 is MNHNS and CDR2 is SASEGT. V was clipped by 5 bases and J by 1 base; unmatched bases: 7. The CDR3 has 16 residues. The chain's CDR3 is CASSQGVAGGTDTQYF. As DNA, the CDR3 is TGTGCCAGCAGTCAGGGGGTAGCGGGAGGCACAGATACGCAGTATTTT.

This clonotype has ten or more counts. The chain couples TRBV7-2 to TRBJ2-7; 7 nucleotides match TRBD1. Germline loops: CDR1 SGHTA, CDR2 FQGNSA. The trim removed 0 bases at V and 2 bases at J, leaving 7 bases unmatched. CDR3 length: 16 residues. The CDR3 sequence: CASSLAAQGTPYEQYF. The CDR3 nucleotides read TGTGCCAGCAGCTTAGCGGCACAGGGGACACCCTACGAGCAGTACTTC.

This clonotype was seen ten or more times. The chain links TRBV3-1 to TRBJ1-5; tentatively, D is TRBD1 (6 bases). The CDR3 consists of 15 residues. Germline loops: CDR1 LGHDT, CDR2 YNNKEL (reference sequence). Trimming took 2 bases from V and 3 from J, leaving 11 bases between them. The CDR3 sequence: CASSQTTGFNQPQHF. CDR3 nucleotides: TGTGCCAGCAGCCAAACGACAGGATTCAATCAGCCCCAGCATTTT.

This clonotype was seen repeatedly, ten times or more. This chain's CDR3 is CASNQGSSGEQYF. CDR3 DNA: TGTGCCAGCAACCAGGGGAGTTCCGGCGAGCAGTACTTC. This sequence joins TRBV9 and TRBJ2-7; possible D gene TRBD1, 6 bases. Germline V lookup: CDR1 SGDLS, CDR2 YYNGEE. V gave up 6 bases and J gave up 6 bases, with 16 bases separating them. The CDR3 consists of 13 residues.

The sample holds many counts of this clonotype. A clone one base away is much larger, so this may be a read error. The limits of the CDR3 on the DNA are not certain, so only TCRdb's listed CDR3 is given. The rearrangement joins TRBV29-1 to TRBJ2-7; the D call of TRBD1 is as the table states it, not checked on the DNA. The CDR3 totals 12 residues, both ends included. Germline CDR1 and CDR2: SQVTM and ANQGSEA. CDR3 sequence reads: CSVRGYSCEQYF.

This clonotype was recorded only once. The V gene is TRBV25-1, the J gene TRBJ2-7, with TRBD2 matching 8 bases. Trimming at V came to 0 bases and at J to 3 bases, leaving 7 bases not matched to a gene. The CDR3 consists of 16 residues. Looked up from germline, CDR1 is MGHDK and CDR2 is SYGVNS. The CDR3 reads CASSEYSGTSSYEQYF. DNA for the CDR3: TGTGCCAGCAGTGAATATAGCGGGACCAGCAGCTACGAGCAGTACTTC.

This clonotype was counted at least ten times. A single base separates this from a much larger clone, so it may be a read error. The rearrangement joins TRBV7-9 to TRBJ2-3; 9 bases are a match to TRBD2. Germline CDR1 SEHNR, CDR2 FQNEAQ (reference sequence). The CDR3 consists of 15 residues. In DNA form, the CDR3 reads TGTGCCTGCAGTTGGGGACTAGCCCCCGGGGATACGCAGTATTTT. It yields the protein CACSWGLAPGDTQYF.

A remark on this clonotype: A much more abundant neighbour one base away suggests this may be a read error. The J gene is TRBJ2-7, the V gene TRBV6-5; D is possibly TRBD2 (5 bases). The germline CDR1 and CDR2 sequences are MNHEY and SVGAGI. V lost 5 bases and J lost 6, with 14 bases in between. The CDR3 length is 13 residues. CDR3 sequence: CASSHIEGSEQYF. The CDR3 region has the DNA TGTGCCAGCAGTCACATTGAGGGTAGCGAGCAGTACTTC.

This clonotype was counted many times. This chain joins TRBV15 and TRBJ2-1; 10 bases align to TRBD2. Germline lookup yields CDR1 LNHNV and CDR2 YYDKDF (reference sequence). V lost 8 bases to trimming and J lost 3 bases; unmatched junction nucleotides: 4. This CDR3 spans 14 amino acids. CDR3 sequence reads: CATEASGGYNEQFF. The CDR3 coding sequence is TGTGCCACCGAGGCTAGCGGGGGCTACAATGAGCAGTTCTTC.

As regards this clonotype: A read error is possible here, since a much larger clone lies one base away. The rearrangement links TRBV11-3 to TRBJ2-1; possibly TRBD1 or TRBD2 for D (6 bases each). The CDR3 consists of 20 residues. Trimming cost V 5 bases and J 4 bases, with 30 bases left between them. From germline, CDR1 is SGHNT and CDR2 YENEEA. Written as DNA, the CDR3 is TGTGCCAGCAGCATGAGGGGGGCAGCGGTGCGAGAGAGGTCGTACAATGAGCAGTTCTTC. It is translated as CASSMRGAAVRERSYNEQFF.

The rearrangement joins TRBV6-2 or TRBV6-3 to TRBJ1-1, with unresolved D. The V end was cut by 8 bases, the J end by 0 bases, with 7 bases between. This CDR3 region has 12 residues. CDR1 and CDR2 (germline): MNHEY, SVGEGT. The CDR3 sequence: CASGEMNTEAFF. Here the CDR3 DNA reads TGTGCCAGCGGGGAGATGAACACTGAAGCTTTCTTT.

In this sample, this clonotype turned up many times. The rearrangement links TRBV24-1 to TRBJ2-7; no clear D. Germline V gene sequence: CDR1 KGHDR, CDR2 SFDVKD. V was cut by 3 bases and J by 5 bases, with 7 bases left in between. This CDR3 is 12 amino acids long. CDR3 nucleotide sequence: TGTGCCACCAGTGATAGTGTGAACGAGCAGTACTTC. It specifies CATSDSVNEQYF.

This clonotype was recorded many times. The chain couples TRBV20-1 to TRBJ2-2; tentative D call: TRBD2 (7 bases). Per germline, CDR1 DFQATT and CDR2 SNEGSKA (reference sequence). CDR3 length: 13 amino acids. The CDR3 nucleotides read TGCAGCGTCCTTAAGGGGGGGACCGGGGAGCTGTTTTTT. Translated: CSVLKGGTGELFF.

This clonotype has at least ten counts. V is TRBV14 and J is TRBJ1-2, with D possibly matching TRBD1 (5 bases). The germline gives CDR1 SGHDN, CDR2 FVKESK. The ends were cut back, 3 bases at V and 6 bases at J, with 20 bases in the middle. The CDR3 loop spans 16 amino acids. Here the CDR3 reads CASSQLPSGRENGYTF. The CDR3 region has the DNA TGTGCCAGCAGCCAGCTACCATCGGGGCGCGAGAATGGCTACACCTTC.

This clonotype was picked up many times. The CDR3 DNA is TGTGCCAGCAGCCCCTACTTGTCGGGAATTTGGGGAAGAACAGATACGCAGTATTTT. Protein product: CASSPYLSGIWGRTDTQYF. V usage is TRBV7-9 and J usage is TRBJ2-3; the D gene is possibly TRBD2 (5 bases). Trimming stripped 5 bases from V and 3 bases from J, with 27 bases between. Per the germline V gene, CDR1 is SEHNR and CDR2 is FQNEAQ (reference sequence). CDR3 length equals 19 residues.

This clonotype was observed once. The conserved final phenylalanine or tryptophan is absent from the CDR3, which likely points to a read error. V and J are TRBV29-1 and TRBJ1-1; TRBD1 might be the D (6 bases). V shed 5 bases and J shed 1 base, with 11 bases lying between them. Germline CDR1 SQVTM, CDR2 ANQGSEA. The CDR3 consists of 13 residues. CDR3 in DNA: TGCAGCGTTCCTGAGACAGGGAACACTGAAGCTTTCCTT. This encodes CSVPETGNTEAFL.

This clonotype was found many times. The V call is TRBV7-2, the J call TRBJ2-3; D gene uncertain. Trimming stripped 6 bases from V and 5 bases from J, with 12 bases between. The CDR3 loop spans 13 amino acids. From germline, CDR1 is SGHTA and CDR2 FQGNSA. CDR3 nucleotides: TGTGCCAGCAGTCAACCCCATGGAGATACGCAGTATTTT. Protein: CASSQPHGDTQYF.

In this sample, this clonotype turned up many times. This chain uses TRBV20-1 with TRBJ1-4, with no clear D. CDR1 DFQATT and CDR2 SNEGSKA come from the germline V gene (reference sequence). V lost 0 bases and J lost 9, with 17 bases in between. CDR3 length equals 15 residues. The CDR3 sequence is CSARDSTGSTKKLFF. CDR3 coding DNA: TGCAGTGCTAGAGATTCGACGGGGAGTACGAAAAAACTGTTTTTT.

This clonotype has a handful of counts. One junction end disagrees with the germline gene, perhaps due to a read error. The J gene is TRBJ2-1, the V gene TRBV19; 8 bases are a match to TRBD1. This CDR3 spans 15 amino acids. Looked up from germline, CDR1 is LNHDA and CDR2 is SQIVND (reference sequence). CDR3 region: CASSIGQGAYNGQFF. CDR3 nucleotides: TGTGCCAGTAGTATTGGGCAGGGGGCCTACAATGGGCAGTTCTTC. The full variable domain, completed using reference TRBV19 and TRBJ2-1, is DGGITQSPKYLFRKEGQNVTLSCEQNLNHDAMYWYRQDPGQGLRLIYYSQIVNDFQKGDIAEGYSVSREKKESFPLTVTSAQKNPTAFYLCASSIGQGAYNGQFFGPGTRLTVL.

This clonotype was recorded many times. The chain has TRBV6-1 and TRBJ2-1; D is perhaps TRBD1 (5 bases). Germline values: CDR1 MNHNS, CDR2 SASEGT. The CDR3 runs to 12 residues. Trimming removed 2 bases from V and 11 bases from J, with 10 bases in between. CDR3 sequence: CASSERGSKQFF. The DNA for the CDR3 is TGTGCCAGCAGTGAAAGGGGCTCGAAGCAGTTCTTC.

This clonotype was recorded many times. The chain recombines TRBV20-1 with TRBJ2-2, with 9 bases fitting TRBD2. Per germline, CDR1 DFQATT and CDR2 SNEGSKA (reference sequence). This CDR3 is built from 14 residues. Losses at the gene ends were 4 bases for V and 1 base for J; bases not matched to a gene: 1. The CDR3 reads CSAKAGGNTGELFF. DNA of the CDR3: TGCAGTGCTAAAGCGGGAGGGAACACCGGGGAGCTGTTTTTT.

V is TRBV29-1 and J is TRBJ1-2, with 7 nucleotides matching TRBD1. After removal of 4 bases from V and 4 bases from J, the junction contained 9 bases not matched to a gene. The CDR3 totals 14 residues. Germline CDR1 is SQVTM and CDR2 is ANQGSEA. CDR3: CSVVRQGDVYGYTF. CDR3 nucleotide sequence: TGCAGCGTTGTGAGGCAGGGGGATGTCTATGGCTACACCTTC.

As for this clonotype: A much larger clonotype is one base distant, so this may be a read error. The V and J genes are TRBV7-9 and TRBJ2-1; D possibly corresponds to TRBD2 (6 bases). The CDR3 spans 18 residues. Germline V lookup: CDR1 SEHNR, CDR2 FQNEAQ (reference sequence). The CDR3 DNA follows: TGTGCCAGCCAAACCCAAGGTGAGGCTCGCGGGAACTACAATGATCAGTTCTTC. Translation: CASQTQGEARGNYNDQFF.

This clonotype was counted ten times or more. The V call is TRBV9, the J call TRBJ2-7; no reliable D call. The CDR3 sequence is 14 residues long. The V gene lost 0 bases and the J gene lost 4 bases, with 11 bases spanning the gap. The V gene's germline CDR1 is SGDLS and CDR2 YYNGEE. The CDR3 region is CASSVAHQGYEQYF. In nucleotides, the CDR3 is TGTGCCAGCAGCGTAGCGCACCAAGGGTACGAGCAGTACTTC.

This clonotype was detected ten times or more. This may stem from a read error, because a much larger clone lies one nucleotide away. The V gene is TRBV7-9, the J gene TRBJ1-2; no clear D. The CDR3 is 15 amino acids. Germline CDR1 reads SEHNR; CDR2 reads FQNEAQ (reference sequence). DNA of the CDR3: TGTGCCAGCAGCTTAGGGTCCAGAGATTACTATGGCTACCCCTTC. Protein product: CASSLGSRDYYGYPF.

This clonotype was seen many times. The chain joins TRBV4-3 to TRBJ2-4; 12 nucleotides agree with TRBD2. The CDR3 sequence is 16 residues long. Germline V gene lookup returns CDR1 LGHNA and CDR2 YSLEER. The V segment lost 1 base and the J segment 5 bases; nucleotides outside the gene matches: 3. The DNA for the CDR3 is TGCGCCAGCAGCCAAGGACTAGCGGGAGTCCAAAACATTCAGTACTTC. It yields the protein CASSQGLAGVQNIQYF.

Worth noting for this clonotype: The conserved phenylalanine or tryptophan is not found at the CDR3 terminus, so this likely reflects a read error. V gene TRBV7-9 combines with J gene TRBJ1-3; a possible D gene is TRBD1 (5 bases). The germline CDR1 and CDR2 sequences are SEHNR and FQNEAQ (reference sequence). CDR3 length: 18 residues. V lost 2 bases to trimming and J lost 4 bases, with 21 bases between them. The CDR3 is CASSLRLIRGETGNTIYS. The CDR3 bases are TGTGCCAGCAGCTTAAGGCTCATTAGGGGAGAAACCGGAAACACCATATATTCT.